The entry that follows covers one T cell receptor beta chain sequence. Its antigen is unidentified. These data belong to a study of shared clonotypes between healthy human individuals. Study-wide results and limits: Sample collection involved blood only; tissue repertoires are likely different.

Germline V lookup: CDR1 MNHEY, CDR2 SMNVEV (reference sequence). The CDR3 sequence is 13 residues long. Germline trimming cut 5 bases from V and 5 bases from J; bases unmatched to any gene: 5. Execution of the assay was at deep level. TCRdb's copy holds only in-frame clones and misses some; the assay was immunoSEQ multiplex PCR. Counted here are over a million clones, 96% occurring once; the ten biggest clones make up about 1.2%. Sequencing was performed on naive CD4+ T cells sorted from blood. The subset denotes: CD45RA+ positively selected. This chain links TRBV27 with TRBJ2-5; 7 nucleotides line up with TRBD1. The sequence came from a man in his thirties or forties in good health. CDR3 nucleotide sequence: TGTGCCAGCAGTAGACAGGGCTGGGAGACCCAGTACTTC. It translates to CASSRQGWETQYF.